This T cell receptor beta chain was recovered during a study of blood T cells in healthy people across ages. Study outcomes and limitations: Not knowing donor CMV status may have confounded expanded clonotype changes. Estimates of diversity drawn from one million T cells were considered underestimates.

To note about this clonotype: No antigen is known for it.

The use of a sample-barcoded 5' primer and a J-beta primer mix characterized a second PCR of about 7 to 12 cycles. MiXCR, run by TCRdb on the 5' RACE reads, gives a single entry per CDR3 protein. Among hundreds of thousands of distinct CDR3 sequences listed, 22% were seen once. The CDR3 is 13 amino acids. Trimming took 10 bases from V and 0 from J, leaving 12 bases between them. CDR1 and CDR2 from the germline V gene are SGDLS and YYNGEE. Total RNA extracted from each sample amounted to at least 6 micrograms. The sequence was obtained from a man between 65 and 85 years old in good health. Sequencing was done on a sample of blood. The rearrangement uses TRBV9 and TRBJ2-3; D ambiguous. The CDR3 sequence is CAGSARSTDTQYF. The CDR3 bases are TGTGCCGGGTCTGCACGGAGCACAGATACGCAGTATTTT. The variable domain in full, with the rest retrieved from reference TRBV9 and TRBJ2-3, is DSGVTQTPKHLITATGQRVTLRCSPRSGDLSVYWYQQSLDQGLQFLIQYYNGEERAKGNILERFSAQQFPDLHSELNLSSLELGDSALYFCAGSARSTDTQYFGPGTRLTVL.